This record looks at one T cell receptor (beta chain) sequence and its context. Both TCR beta VDJ combination and CDR3 sequence profiling were carried out. Genomic DNA was the template for this profiling. TCRdb passed the reads through MiXCR, listing each CDR3 protein once. Of approximately 200,000 distinct CDR3 sequences in the sample, about three fifths are singletons; the top ten hold roughly 50%. The V end lost 9 bases, the J end lost 2 bases, and 19 bases lay between the germline ends. Germline-derived CDR1 and CDR2 are MGHDK and SYGVNS. The CDR3 has 15 residues. This sample stems from a study of CD8+CD57+ T cells in acquired aplastic anemia.

The sequence was collected from a human donor with severe aplastic anemia or a healthy control (not recorded which). The genes are TRBV25-1 and TRBJ1-1; tentatively, D is TRBD1 (5 bases). Sequencing was performed on sorted CD4+, CD8+, or CD8+CD57+ T cells (not recorded which) from PBMCs. CDR3 in amino acids: CASTKAGTENTEAFF. The DNA for the CDR3 is TGTGCCAGTACGAAGGCTGGGACGGAAAACACTGAAGCTTTCTTT.